Each of the 30 T cell receptor beta chains below was sequenced from the same sample in a study of T cells in women clearing cervical HPV infection. Here immunoSEQ multiplex PCR was the method, and the copy in TCRdb shows in-frame clones only, minus some. This sample's clone table lists some 41,000 clones. Sequencing was performed on blood buffy coat. Receptors originate from a woman between 18 and 70 years old with a cervical HPV16 infection that either progressed to CIN3+ or cleared (not recorded which).

Regarding this clone: The read ends 3 residues before the CDR3 terminus; that terminus is restored from the germline J gene. The gene calls are TRBV28 and TRBJ2-1, with D possibly TRBD2 on 6 matching bases. The CDR3 is 15 residues long. Germline V gives CDR1 MDHEN, CDR2 SYDVKM. V was pared by 6 bases and J by 5 bases, with 17 bases between. The CDR3 reads CASSSPGERDNEQFF. The sequenced part of the CDR3 DNA is TGTGCCAGCAGCTCCCCCGGTGAGCGGGACAATGAG.

Notes on this clone: The CDR3 end falls 3 residues outside the read, so it is completed with the germline J gene. V is TRBV2 and J is TRBJ1-3; 7 bases match TRBD1. V lost 7 bases, J lost 4 bases, and 7 bases stayed unmatched. Germline V gene sequence: CDR1 SNHLY, CDR2 FYNNEI. CDR3 length equals 14 residues. The covered CDR3 bases are TGTGCCAGCACTAGGGGGCAGGGGGGAAACACC. Translating gives CASTRGQGGNT. Given in full, the CDR3 is CASTRGQGGNTIYF.

The CDR3: CASSLERQYNEQFF. The CDR3 DNA, read in part, is TGCGCCAGCAGCTTGGAGAGACAGTACAATGAG. J is TRBJ2-1 and V is TRBV5-1; a weak D match, TRBD1 (5 bases). Read sequence stops 3 residues before the CDR3 end, and the germline J gene provides the missing end. With 0 bases removed from V and 4 bases from J, the gap between germline ends came to 8 bases. The CDR3 covers 14 residues. From germline, CDR1 is SGHRS and CDR2 YFSETQ.

Of note for this clone: The read ends 3 residues before the CDR3 terminus; that terminus is restored from the germline J gene. The chain uses TRBV19 and TRBJ1-3, with 7 nucleotides matching TRBD1. The trim removed 6 bases at V and 4 bases at J, leaving 9 bases unmatched. Germline CDR1 LNHDA, CDR2 SQIVND (reference sequence). The CDR3 runs to 15 residues. CDR3 region: CASSRDSGKGNTIYF. Incomplete CDR3 DNA: TGTGCCAGTAGCCGGGACAGCGGCAAAGGAAACACC.

A remark on this clone: The read terminates 3 residues ahead of where the CDR3 ends, so the germline J gene completes it. The rearrangement joins TRBV7-3 to TRBJ1-6, with TRBD1 as a possible D gene (6 bases). Trimming left V 5 bases short and J 11 bases short, with 16 bases between. Germline V CDR1 and CDR2: SGHTA, FQGTGA. The length of the CDR3 is 14 residues. The covered CDR3 bases are TGTGCCAGCAGCCGTACAGGGCCCGGGACACCC. Protein product: CASSRTGPGTP. The complete CDR3 protein is CASSRTGPGTPLHF.

About this clone: The sequenced fragment ends 3 residues before the CDR3 boundary, so the rest is inferred from the germline J gene. This chain links TRBV5-5 with TRBJ1-1, with D unresolved. CDR1 is SGHKS, CDR2 YYEKEE, per germline (reference sequence). Between the trimmed V and J ends, which lost 6 bases and 0 bases, there was a span of 15 bases. This CDR3 is 15 amino acids long. This chain's CDR3 is CASTSGKPLNTEAFF. Partial CDR3 DNA: TGTGCCAGCACCTCGGGGAAACCCCTGAACACTGAA. The full variable domain, in which reference TRBV5-5 and TRBJ1-1 provide the parts outside the CDR3, is DAGVTQSPTHLIKTRGQQVTLRCSPISGHKSVSWYQQVLGQGPQFIFQYYEKEERGRGNFPDRFSARQFPNYSSELNVNALLLGDSALYLCASTSGKPLNTEAFFGQGTRLTVV.

As for this clone: Read sequence stops 3 residues before the CDR3 end, and the germline J gene provides the missing end. The chain employs TRBV5-6 and TRBJ1-2, with TRBD1 matching 10 bases. This CDR3 is 13 amino acids long. From germline, CDR1 is SGHDT and CDR2 YYEEEE. V was clipped by 3 bases and J by 6 bases; unmatched bases: 2. The CDR3 loop is CASSSTGGHGYTF. CDR3 bases read: TGTGCCAGCAGCTCGACAGGGGGCCATGGC.

Partial CDR3 DNA: TGTGCCAGTAGTCGGAGACAGGGGTGGGACTATGGC. Its protein is CASSRRQGWDYG. The CDR3 in its entirety is CASSRRQGWDYGYTF. This rearrangement joins TRBV19 to TRBJ1-2; 8 bases line up with TRBD1. The sequenced fragment ends 3 residues before the CDR3 boundary, so the rest is inferred from the germline J gene. CDR1 and CDR2 (germline): LNHDA, SQIVND (reference sequence). The CDR3 totals 15 residues. With 5 bases clipped from V and 3 bases from J, the junction kept 8 bases outside the gene matches.

Concerning this clone: The DNA ends 3 residues before the CDR3 does, and the rest of the CDR3 is filled in from the germline J gene. The same CDR3 is also encoded by other DNA sequences in this sample. The rearrangement joins TRBV18 to TRBJ1-1; maybe TRBD1 (6 bases). The CDR3 is made up of 16 amino acids. Germline CDR1 reads KGHSH; CDR2 reads LQKENI. Trimming cost V 4 bases and J 1 base, with 16 bases left between them. The sequenced CDR3 bases are TGTGCCAGCTCACGCCCCGGGACACAAACGAACACTGAA. Translated, it gives CASSRPGTQTNTE. The whole CDR3 sequence reads CASSRPGTQTNTEAFF.

To note about this clone: The CDR3 end falls 3 residues outside the read, so it is completed with the germline J gene. This sequence joins TRBV2 and TRBJ1-5; 7 nucleotides agree with TRBD1. Trimming cost V 6 bases and J 1 base; bases outside gene matches: 9. Germline V CDR1 and CDR2: SNHLY, FYNNEI. This CDR3 spans 16 amino acids. CDR3 loop: CASRPGQYMSNQPQHF. CDR3 bases read: TGTGCCAGCAGACCGGGACAGTATATGAGCAATCAGCCC.

Notes on this clone: The read stops 3 residues short of the end of the CDR3; the missing end is completed from the germline J gene. J is TRBJ2-5 and V is TRBV5-6; 7 bases line up with TRBD2. The V segment lost 4 bases and the J segment 5 bases; nucleotides outside the gene matches: 5. Germline CDR1 reads SGHDT; CDR2 reads YYEEEE. This CDR3 region has 13 residues. The covered CDR3 bases are TGTGCCAGCAGCCCGGGGGGTGAGGAGACC. Protein sequence: CASSPGGEET. The CDR3, in full, reads CASSPGGEETQYF.

Concerning this clone: The read halts 3 residues ahead of the CDR3 end, with the missing end drawn from the germline J gene. The J gene is TRBJ1-2, the V gene TRBV20-1, with no clear D. Germline V gene sequence: CDR1 DFQATT, CDR2 SNEGSKA (reference sequence). Deletions cut 2 bases from V and 5 bases from J, with 15 bases between. This CDR3 has 14 amino acids. The chain's CDR3 is CSARPPERGYGYTF. The CDR3 DNA, read in part, is TGCAGTGCTAGACCTCCGGAGCGTGGATATGGC.

A remark on this clone: The read ends 3 residues early relative to the CDR3; the germline J gene fills the gap. V gene TRBV7-2 combines with J gene TRBJ1-5, with TRBD1 identical over 7 bases. The V and J ends lost 5 bases and 4 bases, in that order; junction bases with no gene match: 8. Per germline, CDR1 SGHTA and CDR2 FQGNSA. The length of the CDR3 is 15 residues. The CDR3 here is CASSIGQVANQPQHF. CDR3 DNA, as far as it was read: TGTGCCAGCAGCATCGGACAGGTGGCAAATCAGCCC.

As for this clone: The CDR3 end falls 3 residues outside the read, so it is completed with the germline J gene. V is TRBV12-3 or TRBV12-4 and J is TRBJ1-1, with 9 nucleotides matching TRBD1. The CDR3 sequence is 14 residues long. With 3 bases clipped from V and 3 bases from J, the junction kept 2 bases outside the gene matches. The CDR3 sequence is CASSFGTGYTEAFF. CDR3 DNA, as far as it was read: TGTGCCAGCAGTTTCGGGACAGGGTACACTGAA.

Notes on this clone: The read is 3 residues too short to cover the CDR3 end, so that end is filled in from the germline J gene. The chain carries TRBV5-5 and TRBJ2-7, with D unclear. This CDR3 has 15 amino acids. From germline, CDR1 is SGHKS and CDR2 YYEKEE (reference sequence). Deletions cut 2 bases from V and 5 bases from J, with 17 bases between. Incomplete CDR3 DNA: TGTGCCAGCAGCTTCTATCCCTCACGGGTTGACGAG. This codes for CASSFYPSRVDE. The CDR3 as a whole reads CASSFYPSRVDEQYF.

On this clone: The read terminates 3 residues before the CDR3 end, so the remaining end is supplied by the germline J gene. This chain uses TRBV6-1 with TRBJ2-2; no definite D call. CDR3 length equals 15 residues. The V gene lost 4 bases and the J gene lost 4 bases, with 13 bases spanning the gap. The V gene's germline CDR1 is MNHNS and CDR2 SASEGT. The CDR3 bases that were read are TGTGCCAGCAGTGCCGCAGTAGCCGTCACCGGGGAG. It specifies CASSAAVAVTGE. The full CDR3 reads CASSAAVAVTGELFF.

As concerns this clone: The read terminates 3 residues ahead of where the CDR3 ends, so the germline J gene completes it. The chain recombines TRBV30 with TRBJ1-4; D unclear. Germline V CDR1 and CDR2: GTSNPN, SVGIG (reference sequence). The germline V and J ends were trimmed by 4 bases and 4 bases, with 7 bases remaining between them. CDR3 size: 12 residues. Incomplete CDR3 DNA: TGTGCCTGGAACAGCTTTAATGAAAAA. It encodes CAWNSFNEK. The full-length CDR3 reads as CAWNSFNEKLFF.

Of note for this clone: The read is 3 residues too short to cover the CDR3 end, so that end is filled in from the germline J gene. The chain couples TRBV7-8 to TRBJ2-1; 12 positions agree with TRBD2. J lost 3 bases, V lost 3 bases, and 6 bases had no gene match. The CDR3 loop spans 17 amino acids. Germline values: CDR1 SGHVS, CDR2 FQNEAQ. CDR3 DNA (partial): TGTGCCAGCAGCTTTCTGACTAGCGGGAGTTTCTACAATGAG. It translates to CASSFLTSGSFYNE. The CDR3 reads in full as CASSFLTSGSFYNEQFF.

Of note for this clone: One end of the junction varies from germline; a read error may be responsible. The CDR3 extends 3 residues past the end of the read, so its final part is completed from the germline J gene. The V and J genes are TRBV7-7 and TRBJ2-5; D call uncertain. The CDR3 loop spans 13 amino acids. Per the germline V gene, CDR1 is SSHAT and CDR2 is FNYEAQ (reference sequence). The CDR3 DNA, read in part, is TGTGCTAGCAGCTTCAACAGCCAAGAGACC. It codes for CASSFNSQET. The CDR3 in its entirety is CASSFNSQETQYF.

About this clone: The read is 3 residues too short to cover the CDR3 end, so that end is filled in from the germline J gene. V is TRBV29-1 and J is TRBJ1-1; D might be TRBD1 (5 bases). Deletions cut 6 bases from V and 3 bases from J, with 11 bases between. The length of the CDR3 is 12 residues. CDR1 is SQVTM and CDR2 is ANQGSEA in the germline V gene. Partial CDR3 DNA: TGCAGCGTCGACAGTACGGACACTGAA. Amino acid sequence: CSVDSTDTE. The entire CDR3 reads CSVDSTDTEAFF. The entire variable domain, with the rest obtained from reference TRBV29-1 and TRBJ1-1, is as follows: SAVISQKPSRDICQRGTSLTIQCQVDSQVTMMFWYRQQPGQSLTLIATANQGSEATYESGFVIDKFPISRPNLTFSTLTVSNMSPEDSSIYLCSVDSTDTEAFFGQGTRLTVV.

To note about this clone: The CDR3 end lies 3 residues beyond the end of the read and is filled in from the germline J gene. The chain employs TRBV15 and TRBJ1-2; D might be TRBD1 (6 bases). V lost 3 bases and J lost 4, with 12 bases in between. The CDR3 extends over 14 amino acids. Per the germline V gene, CDR1 is LNHNV and CDR2 is YYDKDF (reference sequence). CDR3 DNA (partial): TGTGCCACCAGCAGCCCCCGGACAGTCTATGGC. This gives the protein CATSSPRTVYG. The full CDR3 reads CATSSPRTVYGYTF.

Points on this clone: The sequence runs out 3 residues before the end of the CDR3; the remainder is reconstructed from the germline J gene. The J gene is TRBJ1-2, the V gene TRBV19; no firm D call. Trimming shortened V by 4 bases and J by 3 bases, and 15 bases separated the two germline ends. The germline V gene encodes CDR1 LNHDA and CDR2 SQIVND (reference sequence). The CDR3 has 15 amino acids. CDR3 DNA, as far as it was read: TGTGCCAGTAGTAAACCGGGTCCGAAAGACTATGGC. Encoded protein: CASSKPGPKDYG. In full, the CDR3 is CASSKPGPKDYGYTF.

As concerns this clone: The read halts 3 residues ahead of the CDR3 end, with the missing end drawn from the germline J gene. This sequence joins TRBV11-2 and TRBJ2-5; no firm D call. Germline V gene lookup returns CDR1 SGHAT and CDR2 FQNNGV. V was clipped by 5 bases and J by 5 bases, with 15 bases between them. The CDR3 consists of 14 residues. CDR3 sequence: CASSLPAPRETQYF. CDR3 DNA, as far as it was read: TGTGCCAGCAGCCTCCCCGCCCCCAGGGAGACC.

In the case of this clone: The missing CDR3 end, 3 residues past where the read stops, is filled in from the germline J gene. J is TRBJ1-6 and V is TRBV10-3; tentatively, D is TRBD1 (5 bases). V shed 7 bases and J shed 9 bases, with 13 bases lying between them. The CDR3 has 13 residues. Germline CDR1 ENHRY, CDR2 SYGVKD. The CDR3 spells CAINSSGGSPLHF. CDR3 DNA, as far as it was read: TGTGCCATCAACTCATCGGGGGGTTCACCC.

Comment on this clone: The read ends 3 residues shy of where the CDR3 ends; the end is completed using the germline J gene. The genes are TRBV2 and TRBJ1-4, with 10 bases that match TRBD1. Germline trimming cut 3 bases from V and 10 bases from J; bases unmatched to any gene: 5. Germline CDR1 is SNHLY and CDR2 is FYNNEI. The CDR3 spans 14 residues. CDR3 protein: CASSDWDRGGKLFF. The DNA read from the CDR3 is TGTGCCAGCAGTGACTGGGACAGGGGTGGAAAA.

Comments on this clone: The read comes to an end 3 residues before the CDR3 does, leaving the germline J gene to fill in the end. J is TRBJ2-5 and V is TRBV20-1; TRBD1 is a possible D gene (5 bases). This CDR3 contains 10 residues. V was trimmed by 6 bases and J by 4 bases, leaving 6 bases between them. Germline V gives CDR1 DFQATT, CDR2 SNEGSKA (reference sequence). CDR3 protein: CSAQGETQYF. The CDR3 bases that were read are TGCAGTGCCCAGGGAGAGACC.

As regards this clone: The sequenced fragment ends 3 residues before the CDR3 boundary, so the rest is inferred from the germline J gene. The chain combines TRBV5-1 with TRBJ2-7; TRBD1 aligns across 7 bases. J lost 3 bases, V lost 0 bases, and 6 bases had no gene match. The CDR3 sequence is 15 residues long. CDR1 SGHRS and CDR2 YFSETQ come from the germline V gene. The sequenced part of the CDR3 DNA is TGCGCCAGCAGCTTGGCAGGGGGTGGTTTCTACGAG. Its translation is CASSLAGGGFYE. The entire CDR3 reads CASSLAGGGFYEQYF.

This clone is deemed medium-sized by its frequency. The read terminates 3 residues before the CDR3 end, so the remaining end is supplied by the germline J gene. The chain uses TRBV9 and TRBJ2-3, with D unclear. The CDR3 has 14 amino acids. V shed 7 bases and J shed 0 bases, with 12 bases lying between them. CDR1 and CDR2 (germline): SGDLS, YYNGEE. CDR3 DNA (partial): TGTGCCAGCGCAGACTTCCCTAGCACAGATACG. Its protein product is CASADFPSTDT. From start to end, the CDR3 is CASADFPSTDTQYF. Full variable domain (missing parts from reference TRBV9 and TRBJ2-3): DSGVTQTPKHLITATGQRVTLRCSPRSGDLSVYWYQQSLDQGLQFLIQYYNGEERAKGNILERFSAQQFPDLHSELNLSSLELGDSALYFCASADFPSTDTQYFGPGTRLTVL.

As for this clone: The observed sequence ends 3 residues before the CDR3 terminus, with the missing tail filled in from the germline J gene. The chain employs TRBV5-1 and TRBJ2-7; 8 bases line up with TRBD2. V shed 0 bases and J 4 bases; nucleotides not matched to a gene: 9. The CDR3 spans 16 residues. Germline CDR1 SGHRS, CDR2 YFSETQ. The CDR3 loop reads CASSLESGTRGYEQYF. The covered CDR3 bases are TGCGCCAGCAGCTTGGAATCCGGGACTAGGGGTTACGAG. Variable domain in full (rest from reference TRBV5-1 and TRBJ2-7): KAGVTQTPRYLIKTRGQQVTLSCSPISGHRSVSWYQQTPGQGLQFLFEYFSETQRNKGNFPGRFSGRQFSNSRSEMNVSTLELGDSALYLCASSLESGTRGYEQYFGPGTRLTVT.

Note on this clone: The CDR3 end lies 3 residues beyond the end of the read and is filled in from the germline J gene. The rearrangement links TRBV5-4 to TRBJ2-3; TRBD2 matches at 9 bases. Germline CDR1 SGHNT, CDR2 YYREEE (reference sequence). The CDR3 is 16 amino acids. With V trimmed by 4 bases and J by 0 bases, 6 bases remained unmatched. The DNA read from the CDR3 is TGTGCCAGCAGCATTCTAGCGGGGACAAGCACAGATACG. This encodes CASSILAGTSTDT. The whole CDR3 sequence is CASSILAGTSTDTQYF.